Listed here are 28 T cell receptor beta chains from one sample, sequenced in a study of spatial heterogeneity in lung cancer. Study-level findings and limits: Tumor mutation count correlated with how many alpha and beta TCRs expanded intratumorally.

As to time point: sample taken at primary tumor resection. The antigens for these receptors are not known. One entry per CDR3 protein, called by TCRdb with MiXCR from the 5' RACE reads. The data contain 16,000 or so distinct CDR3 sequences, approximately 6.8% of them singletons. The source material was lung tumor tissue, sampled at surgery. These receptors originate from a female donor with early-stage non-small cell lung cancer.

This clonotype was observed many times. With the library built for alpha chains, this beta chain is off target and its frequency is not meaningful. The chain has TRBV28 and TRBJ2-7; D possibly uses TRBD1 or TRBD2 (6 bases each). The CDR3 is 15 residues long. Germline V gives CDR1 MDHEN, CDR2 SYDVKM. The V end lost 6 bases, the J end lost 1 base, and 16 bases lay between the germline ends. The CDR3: CASSVTGRSSYEQYF. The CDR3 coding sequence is TGTGCCAGCAGCGTCACAGGGAGGTCGTCCTACGAGCAGTACTTC.

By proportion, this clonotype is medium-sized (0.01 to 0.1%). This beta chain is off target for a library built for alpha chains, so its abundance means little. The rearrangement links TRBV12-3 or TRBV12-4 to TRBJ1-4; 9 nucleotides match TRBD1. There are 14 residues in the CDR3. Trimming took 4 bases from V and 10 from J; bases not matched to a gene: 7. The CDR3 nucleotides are TGTGCCAGCAGTTCCGGGACAGGGAGTGGAAAACTGTTTTTT. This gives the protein CASSSGTGSGKLFF.

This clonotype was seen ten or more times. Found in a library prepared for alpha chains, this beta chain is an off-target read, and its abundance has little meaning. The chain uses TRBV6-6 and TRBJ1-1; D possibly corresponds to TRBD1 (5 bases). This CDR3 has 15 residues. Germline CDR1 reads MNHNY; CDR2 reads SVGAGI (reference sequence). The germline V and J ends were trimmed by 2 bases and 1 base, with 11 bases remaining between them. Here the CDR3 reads CASSYPGYPNTEAFF. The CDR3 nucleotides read TGTGCCAGCAGTTACCCAGGGTATCCGAACACTGAAGCTTTCTTT.

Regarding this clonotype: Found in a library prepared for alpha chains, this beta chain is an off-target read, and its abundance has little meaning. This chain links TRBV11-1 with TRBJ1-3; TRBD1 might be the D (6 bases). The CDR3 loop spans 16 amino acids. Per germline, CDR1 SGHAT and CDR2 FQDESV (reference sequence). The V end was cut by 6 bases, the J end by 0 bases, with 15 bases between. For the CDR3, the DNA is TGTGCCAGCAGGACCCGGGACACAGCCTCTGGAAACACCATATATTTT. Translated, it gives CASRTRDTASGNTIYF.

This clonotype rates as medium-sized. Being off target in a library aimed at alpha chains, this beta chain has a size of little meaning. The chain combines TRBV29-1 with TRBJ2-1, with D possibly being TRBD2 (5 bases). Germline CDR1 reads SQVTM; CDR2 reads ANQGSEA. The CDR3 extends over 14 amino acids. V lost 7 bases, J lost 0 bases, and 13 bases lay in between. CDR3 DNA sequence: TGCAGCGCTGGTGGCGGAGGCTCCTACAATGAGCAGTTCTTC. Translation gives CSAGGGGSYNEQFF.

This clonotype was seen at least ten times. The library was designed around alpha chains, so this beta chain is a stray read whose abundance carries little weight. DNA of the CDR3: TGTGCCAGTTTAGGGCCCGGGGAGCTGTTTTTT. This encodes CASLGPGELFF. This rearrangement joins TRBV6-5 to TRBJ2-2; D call uncertain. The CDR3 is made up of 11 amino acids. CDR1 and CDR2 from the germline V gene are MNHEY and SVGAGI. Trimming removed 9 bases at V and 6 bases at J, with 8 bases between.

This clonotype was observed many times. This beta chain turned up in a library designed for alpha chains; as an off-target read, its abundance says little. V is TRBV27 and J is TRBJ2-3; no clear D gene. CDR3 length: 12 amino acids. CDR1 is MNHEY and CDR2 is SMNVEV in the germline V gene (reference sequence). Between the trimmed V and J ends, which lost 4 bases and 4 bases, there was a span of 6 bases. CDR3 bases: TGTGCCAGCAGTTCTATGGCAGATACGCAGTATTTT. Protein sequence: CASSSMADTQYF.

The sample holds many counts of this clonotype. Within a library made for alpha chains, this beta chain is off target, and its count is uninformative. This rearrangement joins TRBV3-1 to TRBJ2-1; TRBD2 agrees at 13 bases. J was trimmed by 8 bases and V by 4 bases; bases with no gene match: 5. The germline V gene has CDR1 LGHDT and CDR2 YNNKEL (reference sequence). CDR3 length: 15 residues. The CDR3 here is CASSLTSGGGDEQFF. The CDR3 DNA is TGTGCCAGCAGCCTTACTAGCGGGGGGGGCGATGAGCAGTTCTTC.

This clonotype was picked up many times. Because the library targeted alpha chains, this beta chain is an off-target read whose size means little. The CDR3 spells CASRSGGQAYNEQFF. The CDR3 bases are TGTGCCAGCAGATCGGGGGGCCAGGCTTACAATGAGCAGTTCTTC. V usage is TRBV7-2 and J usage is TRBJ2-1, with a weak D call TRBD2 (7 bases). This CDR3 has 15 residues. The ends were cut back, 6 bases at V and 4 bases at J, with 16 bases in the middle. Looked up from germline, CDR1 is SGHTA and CDR2 is FQGNSA.

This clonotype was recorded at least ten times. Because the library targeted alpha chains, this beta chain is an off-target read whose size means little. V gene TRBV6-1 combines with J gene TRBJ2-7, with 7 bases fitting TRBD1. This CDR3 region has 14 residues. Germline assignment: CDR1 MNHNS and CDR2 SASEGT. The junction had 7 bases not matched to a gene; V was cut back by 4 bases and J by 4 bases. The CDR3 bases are TGTGCCAGCAGTGCCGGGACAGTTCAATACGAGCAGTACTTC. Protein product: CASSAGTVQYEQYF.

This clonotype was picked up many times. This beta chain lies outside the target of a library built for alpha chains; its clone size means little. The CDR3 loop reads CSARTPGQQTGELFF. In DNA form, the CDR3 reads TGCAGTGCTAGAACTCCGGGACAGCAGACCGGGGAGCTGTTTTTT. The V and J genes are TRBV20-1 and TRBJ2-2, with 7 bases that match TRBD1. CDR1 and CDR2 (germline): DFQATT, SNEGSKA (reference sequence). The V and J ends lost 2 bases and 5 bases, in that order; junction bases with no gene match: 8. The length of the CDR3 is 15 residues.

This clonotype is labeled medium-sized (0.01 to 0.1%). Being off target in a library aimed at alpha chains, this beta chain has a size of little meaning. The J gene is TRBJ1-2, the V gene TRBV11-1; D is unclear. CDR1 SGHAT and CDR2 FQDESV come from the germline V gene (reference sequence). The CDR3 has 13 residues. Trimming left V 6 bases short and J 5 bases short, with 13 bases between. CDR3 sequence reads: CASSLTSGYGYTF. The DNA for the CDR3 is TGTGCCAGCAGTTTAACCTCAGGATATGGCTACACCTTC.

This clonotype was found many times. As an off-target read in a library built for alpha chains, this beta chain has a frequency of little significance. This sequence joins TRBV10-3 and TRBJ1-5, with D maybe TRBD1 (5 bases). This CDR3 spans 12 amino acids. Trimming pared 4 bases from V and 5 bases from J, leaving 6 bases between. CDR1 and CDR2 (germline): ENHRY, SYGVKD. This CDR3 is CAISAGDQPQHF. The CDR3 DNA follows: TGTGCCATCAGTGCGGGGGATCAGCCCCAGCATTTT.

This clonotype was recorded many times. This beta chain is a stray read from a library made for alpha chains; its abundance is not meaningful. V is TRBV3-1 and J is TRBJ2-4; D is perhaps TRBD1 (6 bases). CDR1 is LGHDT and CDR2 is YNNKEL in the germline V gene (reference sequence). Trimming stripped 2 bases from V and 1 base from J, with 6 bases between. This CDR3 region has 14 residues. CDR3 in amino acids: CASSQQGAKNIQYF. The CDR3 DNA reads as TGTGCCAGCAGCCAACAGGGGGCCAAAAACATTCAGTACTTC.

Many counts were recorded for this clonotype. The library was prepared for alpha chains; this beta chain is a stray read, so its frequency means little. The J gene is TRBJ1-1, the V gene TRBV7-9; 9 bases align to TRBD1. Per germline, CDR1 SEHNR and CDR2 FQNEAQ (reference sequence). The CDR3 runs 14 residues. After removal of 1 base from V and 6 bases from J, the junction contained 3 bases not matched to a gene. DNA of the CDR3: TGTGCCAGCAGCTTAGGGGGACAGGGCTCTGAAGCTTTCTTT. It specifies CASSLGGQGSEAFF.

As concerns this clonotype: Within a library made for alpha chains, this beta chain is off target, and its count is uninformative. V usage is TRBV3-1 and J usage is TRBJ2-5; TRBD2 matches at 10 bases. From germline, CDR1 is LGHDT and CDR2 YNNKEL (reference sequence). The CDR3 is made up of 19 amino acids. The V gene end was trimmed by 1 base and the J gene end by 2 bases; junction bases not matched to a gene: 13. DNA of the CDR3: TGTGCCAGCAGCCAAGTAGGTAGCGGGGGGCAACCAATACAAGAGACCCAGTACTTC. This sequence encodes CASSQVGSGGQPIQETQYF.

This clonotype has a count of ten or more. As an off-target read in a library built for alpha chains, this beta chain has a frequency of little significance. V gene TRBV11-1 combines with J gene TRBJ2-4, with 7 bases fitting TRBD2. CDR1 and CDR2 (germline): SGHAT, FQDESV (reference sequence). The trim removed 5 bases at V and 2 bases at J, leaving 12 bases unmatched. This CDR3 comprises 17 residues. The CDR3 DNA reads TGTGCCAGCAGCCTGGGCCGGGAGGTGAGGTCCAAAAACATTCAGTACTTC. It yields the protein CASSLGREVRSKNIQYF.

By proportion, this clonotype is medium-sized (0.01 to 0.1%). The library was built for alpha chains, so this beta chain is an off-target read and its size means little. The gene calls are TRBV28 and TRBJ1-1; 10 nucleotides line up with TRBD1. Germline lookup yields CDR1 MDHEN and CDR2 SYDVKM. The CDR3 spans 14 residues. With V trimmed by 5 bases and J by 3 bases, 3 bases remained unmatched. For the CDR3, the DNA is TGTGCCAGCAGTAGGACAGGGGGGGACACTGAAGCTTTCTTT. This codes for CASSRTGGDTEAFF.

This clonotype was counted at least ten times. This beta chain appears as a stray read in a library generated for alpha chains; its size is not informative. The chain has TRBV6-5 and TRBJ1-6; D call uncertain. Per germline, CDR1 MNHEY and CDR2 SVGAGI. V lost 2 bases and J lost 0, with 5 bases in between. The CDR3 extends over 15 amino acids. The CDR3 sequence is CASSYRSSYNSPLHF. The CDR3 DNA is TGTGCCAGCAGTTACAGGAGCTCCTATAATTCACCCCTCCACTTT.

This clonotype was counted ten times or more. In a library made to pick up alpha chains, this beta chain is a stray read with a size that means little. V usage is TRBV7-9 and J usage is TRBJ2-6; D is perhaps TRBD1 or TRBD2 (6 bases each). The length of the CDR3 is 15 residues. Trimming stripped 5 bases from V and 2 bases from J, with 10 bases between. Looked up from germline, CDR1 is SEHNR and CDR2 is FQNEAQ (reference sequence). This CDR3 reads CASSQRGAGANVLTF. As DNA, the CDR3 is TGTGCCAGCAGCCAGAGGGGGGCTGGGGCCAACGTCCTGACTTTC. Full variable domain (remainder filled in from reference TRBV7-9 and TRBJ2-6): DTGVSQNPRHKITKRGQNVTFRCDPISEHNRLYWYRQTLGQGPEFLTYFQNEAQLEKSRLLSDRFSAERPKGSFSTLEIQRTEQGDSAMYLCASSQRGAGANVLTFGAGSRLTVL.

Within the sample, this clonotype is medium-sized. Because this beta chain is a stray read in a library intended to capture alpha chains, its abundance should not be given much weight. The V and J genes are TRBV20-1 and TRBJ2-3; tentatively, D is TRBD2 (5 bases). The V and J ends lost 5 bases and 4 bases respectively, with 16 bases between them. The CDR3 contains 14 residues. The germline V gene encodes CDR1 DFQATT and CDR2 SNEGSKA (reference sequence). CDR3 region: CSAFDGLSPDTQYF. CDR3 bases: TGCAGTGCTTTCGACGGACTCTCCCCAGATACGCAGTATTTT.

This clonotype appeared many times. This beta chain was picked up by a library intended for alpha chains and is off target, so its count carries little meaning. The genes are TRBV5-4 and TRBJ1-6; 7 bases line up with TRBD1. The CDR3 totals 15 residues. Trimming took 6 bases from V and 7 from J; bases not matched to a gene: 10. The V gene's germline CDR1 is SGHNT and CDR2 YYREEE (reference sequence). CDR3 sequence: CASTNRGSYNSPLHF. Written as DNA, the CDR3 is TGTGCCAGCACTAACAGGGGCTCTTACAATTCACCCCTCCACTTT.

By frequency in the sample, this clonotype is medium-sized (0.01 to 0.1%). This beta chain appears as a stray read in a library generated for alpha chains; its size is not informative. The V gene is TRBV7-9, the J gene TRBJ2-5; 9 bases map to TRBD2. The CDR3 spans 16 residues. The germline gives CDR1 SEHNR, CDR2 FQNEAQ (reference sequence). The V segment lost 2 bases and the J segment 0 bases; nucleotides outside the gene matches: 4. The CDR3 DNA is TGTGCCAGCAGCTTACCGGCGGGGGGGTACCAAGAGACCCAGTACTTC. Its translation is CASSLPAGGYQETQYF.

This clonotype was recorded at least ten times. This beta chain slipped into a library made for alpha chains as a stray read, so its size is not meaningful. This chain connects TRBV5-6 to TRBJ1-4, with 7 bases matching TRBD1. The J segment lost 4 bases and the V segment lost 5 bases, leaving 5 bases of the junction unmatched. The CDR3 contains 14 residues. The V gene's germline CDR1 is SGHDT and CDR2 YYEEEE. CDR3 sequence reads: CASRRQGVNEKLFF. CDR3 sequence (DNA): TGTGCCAGCAGACGACAGGGTGTTAATGAAAAACTGTTTTTT. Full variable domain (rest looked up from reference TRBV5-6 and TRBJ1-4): DAGVTQSPTHLIKTRGQQVTLRCSPKSGHDTVSWYQQALGQGPQFIFQYYEEEERQRGNFPDRFSGHQFPNYSSELNVNALLLGDSALYLCASRRQGVNEKLFFGSGTQLSVL.

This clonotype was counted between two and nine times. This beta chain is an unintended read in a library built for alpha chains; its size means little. The CDR3 DNA follows: TGCGCCAGCAGCCAAGCCCTCGTTTCCTACAATGAGCAGTTCTTC. Its translation: CASSQALVSYNEQFF. V usage is TRBV4-3 and J usage is TRBJ2-1; no firm D call. CDR1 is LGHNA, CDR2 YSLEER, per germline. Trimming took 1 base from V and 1 from J, leaving 8 bases between them. The CDR3 runs to 15 residues.

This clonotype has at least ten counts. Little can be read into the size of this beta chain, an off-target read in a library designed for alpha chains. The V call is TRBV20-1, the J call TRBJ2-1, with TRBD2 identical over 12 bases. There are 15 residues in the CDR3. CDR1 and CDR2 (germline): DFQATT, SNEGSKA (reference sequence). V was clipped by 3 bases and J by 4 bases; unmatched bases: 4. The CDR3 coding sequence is TGCAGTGCTAGTGAAACTAGCGGGGGGTACAATGAGCAGTTCTTC. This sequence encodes CSASETSGGYNEQFF.

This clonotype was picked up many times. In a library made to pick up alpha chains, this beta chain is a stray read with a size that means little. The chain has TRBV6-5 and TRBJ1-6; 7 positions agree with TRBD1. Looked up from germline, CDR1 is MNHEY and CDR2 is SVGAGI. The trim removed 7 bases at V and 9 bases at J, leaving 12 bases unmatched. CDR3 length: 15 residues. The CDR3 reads CASTPGGTVTSPLHF. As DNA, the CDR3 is TGTGCCAGCACCCCGGGGGGGACAGTCACTTCACCCCTCCACTTT.

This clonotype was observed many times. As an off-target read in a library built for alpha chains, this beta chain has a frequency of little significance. CDR3 sequence reads: CASSQDDAYSYNEQFF. DNA for the CDR3: TGCGCCAGCAGCCAAGATGACGCTTACTCCTACAATGAGCAGTTCTTC. The chain is built from TRBV4-1 and TRBJ2-1, with D uncertain. CDR1 and CDR2 (germline): MGHRA, YSYEKL. This CDR3 comprises 16 residues. V was clipped by 0 bases and J by 0 bases, with 9 bases between them.